The 16 T cell receptor beta chains reported below all come from one sample, sequenced in a study of T cell responses to AZD1222 COVID-19 vaccine (dated by TCRdb to about 2021). Libraries were prepared through the immunoSEQ multiplex PCR assay. TCRdb took this table from immuneACCESS and kept in-frame rearrangements with V and J called. Such tables lack part of the clones; where checked against another copy, unresolved V genes explain under half of the gap, and the rest is unexplained. This sample lists 90,000 to 150,000 clones; more than 85% were detected once. The top ten constitute roughly a tenth of the sample. The time point label of this sample denotes: baseline before first vaccination. The sequencing used peripheral blood, collected on day 0 of AZD1222 vaccination. These receptors originate from an adult in good health.

The rearrangement links TRBV19 to TRBJ2-1; TRBD2 aligns across 9 bases. CDR3 size: 16 residues. The trim removed 1 base at V and 2 bases at J, leaving 3 bases unmatched. Germline V gives CDR1 LNHDA, CDR2 SQIVND (reference sequence). The CDR3: CASSIGLAGPYNEQFF. For the CDR3, the DNA is TGTGCCAGTAGTATAGGTCTAGCGGGACCCTACAATGAGCAGTTCTTC. The full variable domain, with the rest looked up from reference TRBV19 and TRBJ2-1, is DGGITQSPKYLFRKEGQNVTLSCEQNLNHDAMYWYRQDPGQGLRLIYYSQIVNDFQKGDIAEGYSVSREKKESFPLTVTSAQKNPTAFYLCASSIGLAGPYNEQFFGPGTRLTVL.

This clone came up a few times. The chain has TRBV6-5 and TRBJ1-4; D possibly corresponds to TRBD1 (5 bases). Germline V lookup: CDR1 MNHEY, CDR2 SVGAGI. V lost 8 bases and J lost 7, with 20 bases in between. CDR3 length equals 15 residues. CDR3 nucleotides: TGTGCCAGCCAACGGGCCAGCGGGGGAGGTGAAAAACTGTTTTTT. It encodes CASQRASGGGEKLFF.

The gene calls are TRBV9 and TRBJ2-5, with 11 nucleotides matching TRBD2. CDR1 is SGDLS, CDR2 YYNGEE, per germline. The CDR3 has 15 residues. V lost 4 bases to trimming and J lost 0 bases; unmatched junction nucleotides: 2. CDR3 residues: CASSLSGGDQETQYF. In DNA, the CDR3 is TGTGCCAGCAGCCTTAGCGGGGGGGACCAAGAGACCCAGTACTTC.

The V call is TRBV5-6, the J call TRBJ1-1; no clear D. The V and J ends lost 1 base and 2 bases respectively, with 15 bases between them. Germline values: CDR1 SGHDT, CDR2 YYEEEE. The CDR3 sequence is 16 residues long. As DNA, the CDR3 is TGTGCCAGCAGCTTGCTGGATGTTCCTCGAAACACTGAAGCTTTCTTT. Amino acid sequence: CASSLLDVPRNTEAFF.

V is TRBV6-5 and J is TRBJ2-1, with 10 bases aligning to TRBD2. V shed 2 bases, J shed 9 bases, and the junction held 7 bases outside the gene matches. Germline V gives CDR1 MNHEY, CDR2 SVGAGI. This CDR3 contains 15 residues. In nucleotides, the CDR3 is TGTGCCAGCAGTTACGGACTAGCGGTGCCCGGTGAGCAGTTCTTC. This gives the protein CASSYGLAVPGEQFF.

This chain connects TRBV2 to TRBJ2-7; D is perhaps TRBD1 (6 bases). Per the germline V gene, CDR1 is SNHLY and CDR2 is FYNNEI. CDR3 length: 14 residues. Trimming pared 4 bases from V and 3 bases from J, leaving 13 bases between. The CDR3 loop reads CASSGEDRIYEQYF. The CDR3 region has the DNA TGTGCCAGCAGTGGAGAGGACAGAATCTACGAGCAGTACTTC.

This clone occurred a few times. The V and J genes are TRBV5-8 and TRBJ1-2; D uncertain. The ends were cut back, 2 bases at V and 6 bases at J, with 11 bases in the middle. The CDR3 totals 13 residues. The germline CDR1 and CDR2 sequences are SGHTS and YDEGEE. Here the CDR3 reads CASSFRGGNGYTF. DNA for the CDR3: TGTGCCAGCAGCTTTCGGGGAGGGAATGGCTACACCTTC.

The rearrangement uses TRBV10-3 and TRBJ1-2; 9 bases are a match to TRBD1. This CDR3 spans 14 amino acids. The ends lost 5 bases at V and 1 base at J; junction bases unmatched: 2. The germline V gene has CDR1 ENHRY and CDR2 SYGVKD. The CDR3 DNA reads as TGTGCCATCAGTCCGGACAGGGGTAACTATGGCTACACCTTC. This sequence encodes CAISPDRGNYGYTF.

This sequence joins TRBV11-3 and TRBJ2-7, with 9 bases identical to TRBD2. Unmatched junction bases numbered 18, after V lost 0 bases and J lost 6 bases. The CDR3 is 19 residues long. Germline V gives CDR1 SGHNT, CDR2 YENEEA. This CDR3 reads CASSLDRIGLTSGQSEQYF. CDR3 in DNA: TGTGCCAGCAGCTTAGATCGTATTGGGTTGACTAGCGGACAGTCCGAGCAGTACTTC.

The chain has TRBV2 and TRBJ2-3; 7 bases fit TRBD1. The CDR3 spans 17 residues. V shed 8 bases, J shed 0 bases, and the junction held 14 bases outside the gene matches. Per the germline V gene, CDR1 is SNHLY and CDR2 is FYNNEI. The CDR3 DNA sequence: TGTGCCAGCGGGAGACAGGGTATTCTTACTAGCACAGATACGCAGTATTTT. Protein product: CASGRQGILTSTDTQYF.

The V gene is TRBV6-5, the J gene TRBJ2-2; 8 bases are shared with TRBD2. The CDR3 sequence is 14 residues long. The germline V gene has CDR1 MNHEY and CDR2 SVGAGI. Losses at the gene ends were 5 bases for V and 7 bases for J; bases not matched to a gene: 6. CDR3 bases: TGTGCCAGCAGTAAGGGACTAGTGAGCGGGGAGCTGTTTTTT. Its translation: CASSKGLVSGELFF.

The J gene is TRBJ2-3, the V gene TRBV19; 10 bases map to TRBD2. Germline CDR1 LNHDA, CDR2 SQIVND (reference sequence). The trim removed 10 bases at V and 5 bases at J, leaving 15 bases unmatched. This CDR3 contains 16 residues. CDR3 in amino acids: CATERGSGGFRDTQYF. Written as DNA, the CDR3 is TGTGCCACCGAAAGGGGTAGCGGGGGGTTCAGAGATACGCAGTATTTT. Combining the CDR3 with reference TRBV19 and TRBJ2-3 gives the whole variable domain DGGITQSPKYLFRKEGQNVTLSCEQNLNHDAMYWYRQDPGQGLRLIYYSQIVNDFQKGDIAEGYSVSREKKESFPLTVTSAQKNPTAFYLCATERGSGGFRDTQYFGPGTRLTVL.

The J gene is TRBJ1-4, the V gene TRBV6-6; D not resolved. From germline, CDR1 is MNHNY and CDR2 SVGAGI (reference sequence). The V end was cut by 0 bases, the J end by 8 bases, with 1 base between. This CDR3 has 11 amino acids. In DNA, the CDR3 is TGTGCCAGCAGTTACTCGGAAAAACTGTTTTTT. This gives the protein CASSYSEKLFF.

The chain employs TRBV6-5 and TRBJ1-2, with 12 bases aligning to TRBD1. The CDR3 is made up of 14 amino acids. The V segment lost 5 bases and the J segment 6 bases; nucleotides outside the gene matches: 4. Germline-derived CDR1 and CDR2 are MNHEY and SVGAGI. CDR3 region: CASSRDRGLDGYTF. CDR3 coding DNA: TGTGCCAGCAGTAGGGACAGGGGGCTCGATGGCTACACCTTC.

The count of this clone is one. J is TRBJ1-2 and V is TRBV27; D might be TRBD1 (5 bases). The CDR3 loop spans 14 amino acids. The V and J ends lost 5 bases and 4 bases respectively, with 14 bases between them. Germline CDR1 is MNHEY and CDR2 is SMNVEV (reference sequence). The CDR3 DNA is TGTGCCAGCAGTGTGGGGGGAATCCCCTATGGCTACACCTTC. This sequence encodes CASSVGGIPYGYTF.

V gene TRBV21-1 combines with J gene TRBJ2-5; whether TRBD1, the table's D call, matches the DNA was not checked. TRBV21-1 corresponds to a pseudogene. The CDR3 loop spans 20 amino acids. The CDR3 loop reads CASSKEARTGRETRRETQYF. The CDR3 nucleotides are TGTGCCAGCAGCAAAGAGGCCCGGACAGGGAGGGAGACCCGGAGGGAGACCCAGTACTTC.